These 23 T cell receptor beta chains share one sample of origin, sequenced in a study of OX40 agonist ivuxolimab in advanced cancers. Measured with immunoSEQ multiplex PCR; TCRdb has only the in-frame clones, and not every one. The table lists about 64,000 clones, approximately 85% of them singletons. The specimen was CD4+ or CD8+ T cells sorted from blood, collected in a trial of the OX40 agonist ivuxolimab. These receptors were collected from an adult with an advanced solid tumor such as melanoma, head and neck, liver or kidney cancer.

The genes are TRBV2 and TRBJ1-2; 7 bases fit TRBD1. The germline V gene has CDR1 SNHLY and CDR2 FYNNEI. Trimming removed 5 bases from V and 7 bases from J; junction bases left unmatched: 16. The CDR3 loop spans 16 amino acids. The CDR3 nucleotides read TGTGCCAGCAGTCGCGAGTCAGCAGGGGGTTCGGGTGGCTACACCTTC. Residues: CASSRESAGGSGGYTF. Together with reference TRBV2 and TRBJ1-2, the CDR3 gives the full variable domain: EPEVTQTPSHQVTQMGQEVILRCVPISNHLYFYWYRQILGQKVEFLVSFYNNEISEKSEIFDDQFSVERPDGSNFTLKIRSTKLEDSAMYFCASSRESAGGSGGYTFGSGTRLTVV.

CDR3 region: CASSLEWRETQYF. The CDR3 DNA is TGTGCCAGCAGCTTGGAATGGCGGGAGACCCAGTACTTC. The chain employs TRBV5-6 and TRBJ2-5; no reliable D call. This CDR3 spans 13 amino acids. V was shortened by 0 bases and J by 5 bases, with 8 bases between the two germline ends. Germline CDR1 reads SGHDT; CDR2 reads YYEEEE.

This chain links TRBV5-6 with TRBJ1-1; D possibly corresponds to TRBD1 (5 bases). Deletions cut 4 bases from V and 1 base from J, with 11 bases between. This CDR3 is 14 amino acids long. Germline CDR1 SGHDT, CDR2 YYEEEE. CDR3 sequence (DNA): TGTGCCAGCAGCACGGACATCAAGAACACTGAAGCTTTCTTT. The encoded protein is CASSTDIKNTEAFF.

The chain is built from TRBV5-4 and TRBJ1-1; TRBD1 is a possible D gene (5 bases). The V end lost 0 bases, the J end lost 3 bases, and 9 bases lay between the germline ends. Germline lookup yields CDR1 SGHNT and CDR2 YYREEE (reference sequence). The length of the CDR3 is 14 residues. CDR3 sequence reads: CASSLGMGDTEAFF. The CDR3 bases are TGTGCCAGCAGCTTGGGAATGGGGGACACTGAAGCTTTCTTT.

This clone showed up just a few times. The CDR3 DNA follows: TGCGCCAGCAGACGGCGGGAACAAGAGACCCAGTACTTC. It encodes CASRRREQETQYF. This chain joins TRBV5-1 and TRBJ2-5, with a tentative D call TRBD2 (6 bases). The ends were cut back, 5 bases at V and 2 bases at J, with 10 bases in the middle. CDR3 length equals 13 residues. Germline V gene lookup returns CDR1 SGHRS and CDR2 YFSETQ.

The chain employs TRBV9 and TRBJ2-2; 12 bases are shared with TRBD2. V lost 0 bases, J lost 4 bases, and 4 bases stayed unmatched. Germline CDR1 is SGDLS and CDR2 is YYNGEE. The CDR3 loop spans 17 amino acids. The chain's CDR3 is CASSVDPSGRGTGELFF. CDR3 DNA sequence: TGTGCCAGCAGCGTAGATCCTAGCGGGAGGGGCACCGGGGAGCTGTTTTTT.

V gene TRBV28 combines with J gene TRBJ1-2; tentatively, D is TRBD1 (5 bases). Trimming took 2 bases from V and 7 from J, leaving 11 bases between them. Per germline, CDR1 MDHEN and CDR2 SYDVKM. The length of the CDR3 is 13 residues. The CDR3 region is CASSLPGFAGYTF. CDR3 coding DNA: TGTGCCAGCAGTTTACCAGGGTTCGCTGGCTACACCTTC.

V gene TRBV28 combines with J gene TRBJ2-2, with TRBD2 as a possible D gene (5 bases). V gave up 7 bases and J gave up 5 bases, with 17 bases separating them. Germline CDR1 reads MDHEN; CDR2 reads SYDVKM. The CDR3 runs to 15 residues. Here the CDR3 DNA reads TGTGCCAGCATCCCCGGGTACTCGGGGACCGGGGAGCTGTTTTTT. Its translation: CASIPGYSGTGELFF.

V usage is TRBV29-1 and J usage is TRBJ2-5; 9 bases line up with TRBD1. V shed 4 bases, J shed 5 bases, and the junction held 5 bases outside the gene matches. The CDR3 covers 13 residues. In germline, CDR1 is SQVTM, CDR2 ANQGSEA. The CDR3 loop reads CSVGGTGYETQYF. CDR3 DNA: TGCAGCGTTGGTGGGACAGGGTATGAGACCCAGTACTTC.

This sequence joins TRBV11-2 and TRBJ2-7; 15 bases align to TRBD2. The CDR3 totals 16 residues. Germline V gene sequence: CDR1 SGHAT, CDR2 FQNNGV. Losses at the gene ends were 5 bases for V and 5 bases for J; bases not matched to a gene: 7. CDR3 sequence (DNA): TGTGCCAGCAGCCAACGGACTAGCGGGAGGGTGAACGAGCAGTACTTC. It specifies CASSQRTSGRVNEQYF. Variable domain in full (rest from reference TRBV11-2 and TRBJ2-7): EAGVAQSPRYKIIEKRQSVAFWCNPISGHATLYWYQQILGQGPKLLIQFQNNGVVDDSQLPKDRFSAERLKGVDSTLKIQPAKLEDSAVYLCASSQRTSGRVNEQYFGPGTRLTVT.

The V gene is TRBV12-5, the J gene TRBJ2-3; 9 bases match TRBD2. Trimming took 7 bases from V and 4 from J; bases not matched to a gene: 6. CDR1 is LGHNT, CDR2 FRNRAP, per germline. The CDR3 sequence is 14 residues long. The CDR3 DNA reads TGTGCTAGTGCCCTTAGCGGGAGTGCAGATACGCAGTATTTT. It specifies CASALSGSADTQYF.

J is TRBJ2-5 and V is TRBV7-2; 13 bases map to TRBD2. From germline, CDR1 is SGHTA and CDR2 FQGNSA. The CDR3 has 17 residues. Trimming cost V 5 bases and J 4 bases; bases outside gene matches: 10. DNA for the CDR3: TGTGCCAGCAGCACCGAGGTGGGACTAGCGGGATTAGAGACCCAGTACTTC. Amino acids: CASSTEVGLAGLETQYF. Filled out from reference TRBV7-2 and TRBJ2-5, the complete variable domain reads GAGVSQSPSNKVTEKGKDVELRCDPISGHTALYWYRQSLGQGLEFLIYFQGNSAPDKSGLPSDRFSAERTGGSVSTLTIQRTQQEDSAVYLCASSTEVGLAGLETQYFGPGTRLLVL.

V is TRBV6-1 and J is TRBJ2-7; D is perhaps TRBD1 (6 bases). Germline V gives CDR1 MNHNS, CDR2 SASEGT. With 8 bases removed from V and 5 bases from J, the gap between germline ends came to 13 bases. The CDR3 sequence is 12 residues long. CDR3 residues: CASRTGFDEQYF. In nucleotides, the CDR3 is TGTGCCAGCCGCACAGGGTTCGACGAGCAGTACTTC.

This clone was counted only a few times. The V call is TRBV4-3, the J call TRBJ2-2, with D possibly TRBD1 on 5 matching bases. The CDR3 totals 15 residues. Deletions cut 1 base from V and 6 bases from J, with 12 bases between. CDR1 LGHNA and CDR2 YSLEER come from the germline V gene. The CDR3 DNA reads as TGCGCCAGCAGCCAAGCCCTGGGGCGCGCCGGGGAGCTGTTTTTT. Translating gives CASSQALGRAGELFF.

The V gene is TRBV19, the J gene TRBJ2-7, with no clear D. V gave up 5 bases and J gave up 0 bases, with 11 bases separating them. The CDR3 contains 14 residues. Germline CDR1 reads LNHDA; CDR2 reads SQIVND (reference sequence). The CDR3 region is CASSVRRSSYEQYF. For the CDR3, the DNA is TGTGCCAGTAGTGTGAGACGGAGCTCCTACGAGCAGTACTTC.

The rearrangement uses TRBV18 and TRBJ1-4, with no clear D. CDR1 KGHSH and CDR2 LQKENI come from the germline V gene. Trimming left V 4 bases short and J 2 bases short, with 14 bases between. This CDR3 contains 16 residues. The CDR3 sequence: CASSQFGPTTNEKLFF. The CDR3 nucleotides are TGTGCCAGCTCACAATTCGGACCGACTACTAATGAAAAACTGTTTTTT.

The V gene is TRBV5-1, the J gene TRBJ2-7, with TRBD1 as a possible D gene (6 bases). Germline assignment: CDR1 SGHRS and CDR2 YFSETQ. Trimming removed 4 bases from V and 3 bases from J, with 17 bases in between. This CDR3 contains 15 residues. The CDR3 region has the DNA TGCGCCAGCAGCGCCGGAGCGACAGGAGGCTACGAGCAGTACTTC. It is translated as CASSAGATGGYEQYF.

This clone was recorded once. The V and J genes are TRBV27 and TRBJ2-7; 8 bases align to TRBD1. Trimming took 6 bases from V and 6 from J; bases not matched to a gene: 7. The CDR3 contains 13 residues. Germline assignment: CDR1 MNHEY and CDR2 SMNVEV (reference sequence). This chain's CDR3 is CASRYTGGGEQYF. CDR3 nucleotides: TGTGCCAGCAGATACACAGGGGGTGGCGAGCAGTACTTC.

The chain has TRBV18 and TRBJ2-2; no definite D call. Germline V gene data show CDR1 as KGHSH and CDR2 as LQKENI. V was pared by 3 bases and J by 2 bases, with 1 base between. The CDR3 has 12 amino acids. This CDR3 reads CASSPNTGELFF. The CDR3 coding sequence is TGTGCCAGCTCACCCAACACCGGGGAGCTGTTTTTT.

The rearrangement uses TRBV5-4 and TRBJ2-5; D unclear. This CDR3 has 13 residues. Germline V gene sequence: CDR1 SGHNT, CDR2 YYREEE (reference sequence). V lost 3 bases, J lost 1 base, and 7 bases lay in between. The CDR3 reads CASSYSVQETQYF. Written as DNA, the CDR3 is TGTGCCAGCAGCTACAGCGTCCAAGAGACCCAGTACTTC.

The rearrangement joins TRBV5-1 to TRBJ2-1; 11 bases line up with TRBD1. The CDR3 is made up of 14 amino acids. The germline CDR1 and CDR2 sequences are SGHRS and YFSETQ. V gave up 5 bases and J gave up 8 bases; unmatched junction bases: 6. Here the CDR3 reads CASRRTGGLDEQFF. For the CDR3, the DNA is TGCGCCAGCAGACGGACAGGGGGCTTGGATGAGCAGTTCTTC. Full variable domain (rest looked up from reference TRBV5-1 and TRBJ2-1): KAGVTQTPRYLIKTRGQQVTLSCSPISGHRSVSWYQQTPGQGLQFLFEYFSETQRNKGNFPGRFSGRQFSNSRSEMNVSTLELGDSALYLCASRRTGGLDEQFFGPGTRLTVL.

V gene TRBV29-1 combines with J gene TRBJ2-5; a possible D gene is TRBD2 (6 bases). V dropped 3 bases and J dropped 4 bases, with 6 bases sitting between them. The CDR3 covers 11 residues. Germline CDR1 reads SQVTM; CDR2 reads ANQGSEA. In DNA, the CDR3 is TGCAGCGTTGACGGGGGAGAGACCCAGTACTTC. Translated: CSVDGGETQYF.

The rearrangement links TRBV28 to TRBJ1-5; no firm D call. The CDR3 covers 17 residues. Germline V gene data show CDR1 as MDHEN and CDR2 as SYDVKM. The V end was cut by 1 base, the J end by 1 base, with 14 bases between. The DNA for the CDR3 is TGTGCCAGCAGTTTATCCCGGGTTCCCTTGAGCAATCAGCCCCAGCATTTT. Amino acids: CASSLSRVPLSNQPQHF.